This paragraph covers one T cell receptor beta chain sequence. As yet, its antigen is unknown. Generated by immunoSEQ multiplex PCR, the TCRdb table keeps only in-frame clones and is missing some. The table has some 250,000 clones, 90% seen once. These data originate in a study of cytomegalovirus exposure and HLA in healthy donors. Study results and caveats: A few of the chains that were CMV-associated were confirmed in vitro to be specific for CMV antigens.

V was trimmed by 5 bases and J by 6 bases, leaving 17 bases between them. The CDR3 is made up of 15 amino acids. Germline assignment: CDR1 SEHNR and CDR2 FQNEAQ (reference sequence). The TCR originated in a woman aged 18-29 years in good health and CMV-seronegative. The chain couples TRBV7-9 to TRBJ2-1, with D possibly being TRBD1 (6 bases). The sample taken for sequencing was PBMCs. CDR3 DNA sequence: TGTGCCAGCAGCGCGCCGGGACAACCGGGCAATGAGCAGTTCTTC. Protein sequence: CASSAPGQPGNEQFF.